Listed below are T cell receptor beta chains from one sample, sequenced in a study of glioma-infiltrating T cells after dendritic cell vaccination. Produced via immunoSEQ multiplex PCR; TCRdb's table is partial and in-frame only. The sample includes approximately 85,000 clones, 75% to 90% of them seen just once. Sample: blood, taken after dendritic cell vaccination. These receptors all come from a human donor with glioblastoma. CDR3s include the opening cysteine and the closing phenylalanine or tryptophan.

>TRBV19|TRBJ2-2
CASSIIQFKKQKSGELFF
>TRBV7-3|TRBJ2-1
CASRQYPGQGHNEQFF
>TRBV29-1|TRBJ2-1
CSVEALGSGDNEQFF
>TRBV2|TRBJ2-1
CASSVTLNEQFF
>TRBV7-6|TRBJ2-7
CASSPLGGRFSEQYF
>TRBV7-2|TRBJ1-4
CASSLRRGPGNEKLFF
>TRBV6-6|TRBJ1-1
CASSYSPGVTEAFF
>TRBV7-9|TRBJ1-6
CATRAGSNSPLHF
>TRBV2|TRBJ2-1
CASKERSYNEQFF
>TRBV5-1|TRBJ1-2
CASSSTANYGYTF
>TRBV6-1|TRBJ2-2
CASSVVAGELFF
>TRBV9|TRBJ2-7
CASSVGRTAPYEQYF
>TRBV19|TRBJ1-2
CASSMIEGALGYTF
>TRBV5-4|TRBJ2-7
CASSFSGIGEQYF
>TRBV4-1|TRBJ1-3
CASSQDFSSGADF
>TRBV7-7|TRBJ2-2
CASTDTGELFF
>TRBV28|TRBJ2-3
CASVERTGLNTQYF
>TRBV4-3|TRBJ2-2
CASSQTRGTGELFF
>TRBV5-1|TRBJ1-1
CASSLAMGQGLYTEAFF
>TRBV7-9|TRBJ2-3
CASSLRLASGTDTQYF
>TRBV18|TRBJ1-1
CASSRDAGNTEAFF
>TRBV6-1|TRBJ1-2
CASSAVIYGYTF
>TRBV18|TRBJ2-1
CASPPPNRDGNEQFF
>TRBV19|TRBJ2-1
CASASGRYNEQFF
>TRBV7-2|TRBJ2-1
CASSLVVAGGYYNEQFF
>TRBV10-2|TRBJ1-6
CASRAGQGNSPLHF
>TRBV11-2|TRBJ2-7
CASSPEQGNEQYF
>TRBV30|TRBJ1-5
CAWSGGLGNQPQHF
>TRBV18|TRBJ1-5
CASSQGENQPQHF
>TRBV19|TRBJ2-5
CASSSYRGGGQETQYF
>TRBV6-5|TRBJ2-3
CASSYSGSGGANTQYF
>TRBV27|TRBJ2-3
CASSLSMIAGDIAADTQYF
>TRBV12-5|TRBJ2-3
CASGLVPNGGGGGITDTQYF
>TRBV18|TRBJ2-7
CASSTSGGGYEQYF
>TRBV6-5|TRBJ1-1
CASSTWTGTEAFF
>TRBV27|NA
CASSAAPGTGAHEQYF
>TRBV5-5|TRBJ2-7
CASSFYSSYEQYF
>TRBV6-4|TRBJ2-7
CASSDSADRSAYEQYF
>TRBV7-3|TRBJ1-2
CASSSVPGQLYGYTF